This T cell receptor (beta chain) was recorded in a study of breast tumors, draining lymph nodes, adjacent tissues. In this sample, this clonotype turned up many times. The antigen is not known. Via MiXCR, TCRdb re-called the multiplex PCR reads, giving one row per CDR3 protein. The sample gives 180,000 or so distinct CDR3 sequences, approximately 30% of which show up once; 3% to 4% is in the top ten. The lymph nodes were axillary draining lymph nodes from breast cancer patients. Study outcomes and limitations: The data were judged consistent with most tumor T cells coming from lymph node and expanding in tumor. Compared with lymph nodes, tumors were less diverse; compared with nontumor tissue, more.

The specimen sequenced was axillary lymph node tissue. The TCR sequence derives from a female donor with breast cancer. Some clones in this sample may be carry-over from other donors' samples.

This CDR3 is CASSLNPPATNEKLFF. The CDR3 DNA reads TGTGCCAGCTCCCTCAATCCTCCTGCAACTAATGAAAAACTGTTTTTT. J is TRBJ1-4 and V is TRBV18; D unresolved. Germline values: CDR1 KGHSH, CDR2 LQKENI. V was trimmed by 6 bases and J by 0 bases, leaving 14 bases between them. This CDR3 region has 16 residues.